This T cell receptor (beta chain) was documented in a study of blood T cell repertoires in COVID-19. There are 14 residues in the CDR3. From germline, CDR1 is SGDLS and CDR2 YYNGEE. Trimming at V came to 2 bases and at J to 8 bases, leaving 5 bases not matched to a gene. Original methodology: It was from reference gene primer amplification that nucleated cell counts were estimated. Sequencing was performed with immunoSEQ multiplex PCR; in TCRdb, only in-frame clones are kept and a portion is missing. V and J calls and clone size are as listed in that table; D and trimming were resolved from the DNA. In the table there are about 270,000 clones, less than 90% of which are singletons.

The sample consisted of peripheral blood. V gene TRBV9 combines with J gene TRBJ1-3; 9 bases map to TRBD1. This clonotype originated in a woman aged 70-85 years with COVID-19, enrolled during active disease. For the CDR3, the DNA is TGTGCCAGCAGCGTCGGGACAGGGATAGACACCATATATTTT. It translates to CASSVGTGIDTIYF.